This TCR beta chain was found in a study of blood T cell repertoires in COVID-19. In the study overall: Specimens from acute and convalescent COVID-19 originated in the United States, Italy and Spain.

Trimming took off 0 bases at V and 3 bases at J, with 13 bases between the two ends. This CDR3 is built from 16 residues. Germline loops: CDR1 KGHSH, CDR2 LQKENI. The method was immunoSEQ multiplex PCR; TCRdb's version includes in-frame clones alone and lacks a portion of them. The sample yields some 350,000 clones, 80% to 90% seen once. The receptor was derived from a man younger than 30 who had recovered from COVID-19. The chain employs TRBV18 and TRBJ2-3, with a possible D match to TRBD1 (6 bases). The sequenced material came from PBMCs or T cells enriched from blood (not recorded which). CDR3 bases: TGTGCCAGCTCACCACCGGGACACCGCGGGACAGATACGCAGTATTTT. Translation: CASSPPGHRGTDTQYF. The full variable domain, rest sourced from reference TRBV18 and TRBJ2-3, is NAGVMQNPRHLVRRRGQEARLRCSPMKGHSHVYWYRQLPEEGLKFMVYLQKENIIDESGMPKERFSAEFPKEGPSILRIQQVVRGDSAAYFCASSPPGHRGTDTQYFGPGTRLTVL.